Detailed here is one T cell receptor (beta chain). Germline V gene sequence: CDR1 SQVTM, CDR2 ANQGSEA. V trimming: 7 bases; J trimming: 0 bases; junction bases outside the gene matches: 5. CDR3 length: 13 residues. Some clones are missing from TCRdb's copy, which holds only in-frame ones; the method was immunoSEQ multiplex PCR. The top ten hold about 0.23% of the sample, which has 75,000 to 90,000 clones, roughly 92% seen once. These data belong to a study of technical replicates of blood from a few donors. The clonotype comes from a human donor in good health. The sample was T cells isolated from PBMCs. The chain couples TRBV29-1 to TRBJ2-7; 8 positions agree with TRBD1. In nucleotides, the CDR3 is TGCAGCGCTCGGGACAGGAGCTCCTACGAGCAGTACTTC. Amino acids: CSARDRSSYEQYF.